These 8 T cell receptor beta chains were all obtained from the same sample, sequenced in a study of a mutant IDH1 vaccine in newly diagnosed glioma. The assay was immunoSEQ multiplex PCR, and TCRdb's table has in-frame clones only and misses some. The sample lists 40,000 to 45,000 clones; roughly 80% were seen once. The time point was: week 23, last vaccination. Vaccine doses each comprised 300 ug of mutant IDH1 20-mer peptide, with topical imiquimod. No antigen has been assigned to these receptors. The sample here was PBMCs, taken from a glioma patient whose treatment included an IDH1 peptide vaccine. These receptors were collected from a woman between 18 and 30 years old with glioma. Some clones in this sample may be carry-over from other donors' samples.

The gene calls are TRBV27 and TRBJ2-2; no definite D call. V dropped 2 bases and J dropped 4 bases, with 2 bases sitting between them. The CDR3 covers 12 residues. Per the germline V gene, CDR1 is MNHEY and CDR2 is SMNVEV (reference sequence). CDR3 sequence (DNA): TGTGCCAGCAGTTTAGTCACCGGGGAGCTGTTTTTT. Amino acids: CASSLVTGELFF.

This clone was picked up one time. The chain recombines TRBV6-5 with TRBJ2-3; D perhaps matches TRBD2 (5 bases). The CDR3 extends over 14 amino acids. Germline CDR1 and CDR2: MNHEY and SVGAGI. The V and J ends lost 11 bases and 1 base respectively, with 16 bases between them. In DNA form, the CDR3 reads TGTGCCTCCCGGGGAAGGACGGGCACAGATACGCAGTATTTT. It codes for CASRGRTGTDTQYF.

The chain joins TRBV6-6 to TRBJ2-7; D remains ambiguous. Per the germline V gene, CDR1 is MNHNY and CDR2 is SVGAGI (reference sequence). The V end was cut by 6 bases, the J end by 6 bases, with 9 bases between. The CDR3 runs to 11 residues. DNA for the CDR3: TGTGCCAGCAGCCCCGCTCGCGAGCAGTACTTC. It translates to CASSPAREQYF.

The CDR3 reads CASSQDRDRGQGYTF. CDR3 nucleotides: TGTGCCAGCAGCCAGGATAGGGACAGGGGGCAGGGCTACACCTTC. V is TRBV4-2 and J is TRBJ1-2, with 12 bases identical to TRBD1. From germline, CDR1 is LGHNA and CDR2 YNFKEQ. The ends lost 3 bases at V and 8 bases at J; junction bases unmatched: 7. The CDR3 contains 15 residues.

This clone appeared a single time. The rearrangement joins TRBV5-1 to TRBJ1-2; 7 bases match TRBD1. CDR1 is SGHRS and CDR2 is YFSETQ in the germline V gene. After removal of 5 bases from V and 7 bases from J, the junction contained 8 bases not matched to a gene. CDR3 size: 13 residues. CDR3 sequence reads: CASSSDRAGGYTF. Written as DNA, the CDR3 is TGCGCCAGCAGTTCTGACAGGGCTGGTGGCTACACCTTC.

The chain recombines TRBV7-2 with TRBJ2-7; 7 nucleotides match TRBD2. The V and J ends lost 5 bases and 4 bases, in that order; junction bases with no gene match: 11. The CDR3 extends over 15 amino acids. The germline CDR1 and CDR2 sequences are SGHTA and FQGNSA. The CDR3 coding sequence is TGTGCCAGCAGCCTATCCGCGGGAGAGGGGTACGAGCAGTACTTC. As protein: CASSLSAGEGYEQYF.

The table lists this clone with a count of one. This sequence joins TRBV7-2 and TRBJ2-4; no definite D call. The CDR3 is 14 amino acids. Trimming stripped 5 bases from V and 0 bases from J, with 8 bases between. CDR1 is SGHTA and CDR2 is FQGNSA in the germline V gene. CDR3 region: CASSMGPAKNIQYF. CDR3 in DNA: TGTGCCAGCAGCATGGGCCCAGCCAAAAACATTCAGTACTTC.

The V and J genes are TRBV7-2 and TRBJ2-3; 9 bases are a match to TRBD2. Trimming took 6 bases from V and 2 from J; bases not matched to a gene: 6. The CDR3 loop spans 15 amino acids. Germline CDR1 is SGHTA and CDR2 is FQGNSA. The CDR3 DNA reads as TGTGCCAGCAGGAGCGGGGGGAGATACACAGATACGCAGTATTTT. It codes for CASRSGGRYTDTQYF. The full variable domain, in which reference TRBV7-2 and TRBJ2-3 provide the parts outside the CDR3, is GAGVSQSPSNKVTEKGKDVELRCDPISGHTALYWYRQSLGQGLEFLIYFQGNSAPDKSGLPSDRFSAERTGGSVSTLTIQRTQQEDSAVYLCASRSGGRYTDTQYFGPGTRLTVL.